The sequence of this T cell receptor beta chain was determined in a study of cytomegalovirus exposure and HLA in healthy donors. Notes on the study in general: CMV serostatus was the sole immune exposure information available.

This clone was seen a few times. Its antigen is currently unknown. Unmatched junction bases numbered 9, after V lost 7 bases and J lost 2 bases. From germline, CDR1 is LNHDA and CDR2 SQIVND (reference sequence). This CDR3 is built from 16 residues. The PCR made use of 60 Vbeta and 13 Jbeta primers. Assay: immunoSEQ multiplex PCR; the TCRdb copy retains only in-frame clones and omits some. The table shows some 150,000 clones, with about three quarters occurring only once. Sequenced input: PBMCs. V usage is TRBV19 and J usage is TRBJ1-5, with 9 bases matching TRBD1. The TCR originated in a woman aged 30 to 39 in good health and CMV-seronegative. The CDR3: CASISGTGSGNQPQHF. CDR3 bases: TGTGCCAGTATCTCCGGGACAGGGTCGGGCAATCAGCCCCAGCATTTT.